The 26 T cell receptor beta chains below all came from one sample that was sequenced in a study of T-cell reconstitution after alpha-beta-depleted transplantation in children. Construction of the TCRbeta library involved unique molecular identifiers. TCRdb re-derived calls from the PCR reads in MiXCR, one entry per CDR3 protein. The sample gives about 230,000 distinct CDR3 sequences, 9.7% of which show up once; roughly 5.1% is in the top ten. Sequencing was performed on PBMCs from the stem cell graft donor, taken from the stem cell graft. Receptors were obtained from a human donor who donated a stem cell graft to a child with SCID.

This clonotype has at least ten counts. V gene TRBV2 combines with J gene TRBJ2-3; D unresolved. CDR3 length: 14 amino acids. Between the trimmed V and J ends, which lost 3 bases and 1 base, there was a span of 8 bases. CDR1 and CDR2 (germline): SNHLY, FYNNEI. The CDR3 is CASSDVWGTDTQYF. The CDR3, as DNA: TGTGCCAGCAGTGATGTGTGGGGCACAGATACGCAGTATTTT.

This clonotype has only a few counts. Germline and junction disagree at one end, which may indicate a read error. The gene calls are TRBV20-1 and TRBJ2-3, with 8 bases that match TRBD2. CDR3 length: 17 amino acids. Germline V gene data show CDR1 as DFQATT and CDR2 as SNEGSKA (reference sequence). CDR3 in amino acids: CCASRLAGPTSTDTQYF. DNA of the CDR3: TGCTGTGCTAGTAGGCTAGCGGGTCCGACTAGCACAGATACGCAGTATTTT.

Ten or more counts support this clonotype. This chain joins TRBV6-2 or TRBV6-3 and TRBJ1-5; no clear D gene. Trimming pared 6 bases from V and 5 bases from J, leaving 8 bases between. The length of the CDR3 is 12 residues. Per germline, CDR1 MNHEY and CDR2 SVGEGT. CDR3 in DNA: TGTGCCAGCAGCCCTGGGGATCAGCCCCAGCATTTT. It translates to CASSPGDQPQHF.

The J gene is TRBJ2-1, the V gene TRBV27; D gene unclear. Trimming pared 10 bases from V and 1 base from J, leaving 17 bases between. In germline, CDR1 is MNHEY, CDR2 SMNVEV (reference sequence). The CDR3 has 15 amino acids. In DNA, the CDR3 is TGTGCCACCTCAGGACCCCATGGGTCCTACAATGAGCAGTTCTTC. It translates to CATSGPHGSYNEQFF.

This clonotype has a count of ten or more. The chain uses TRBV4-2 and TRBJ1-3; no firm D call. This CDR3 contains 15 residues. V lost 0 bases to trimming and J lost 6 bases, with 12 bases between them. From germline, CDR1 is LGHNA and CDR2 YNFKEQ. The CDR3 DNA follows: TGTGCCAGCAGCCAAGATAGTAAGGGAGAAAACACCATATATTTT. This sequence encodes CASSQDSKGENTIYF.

The rearrangement joins TRBV3-1 to TRBJ2-1; D is undetermined. Trimming removed 10 bases from V and 0 bases from J, with 19 bases in between. Germline V gives CDR1 LGHDT, CDR2 YNNKEL (reference sequence). The CDR3 has 16 amino acids. The CDR3 protein is CATSQDAVDSYNEQFF. The CDR3 bases are TGTGCCACCTCCCAAGATGCCGTGGACTCCTACAATGAGCAGTTCTTC.

This clonotype has at least ten counts. Here the CDR3 reads CASSSTSGTSYEQYF. The CDR3 nucleotides read TGTGCCAGCAGCTCTACTAGCGGGACATCCTACGAGCAGTACTTC. This chain uses TRBV7-2 with TRBJ2-7; the match to TRBD2 covers 10 bases. CDR3 size: 15 residues. Per germline, CDR1 SGHTA and CDR2 FQGNSA. With 4 bases clipped from V and 1 base from J, the junction kept 4 bases outside the gene matches.

This clonotype was picked up many times. The V and J genes are TRBV20-1 and TRBJ2-2; D gene unclear. V lost 5 bases to trimming and J lost 4 bases, with 11 bases between them. Germline assignment: CDR1 DFQATT and CDR2 SNEGSKA (reference sequence). This CDR3 comprises 13 residues. CDR3 bases: TGCAGTGCTCACAGACCCGGCACCGGGGAGCTGTTTTTT. Encoded protein: CSAHRPGTGELFF.

This clonotype was counted ten times or more. V gene TRBV7-2 combines with J gene TRBJ2-7; D uncertain. The germline gives CDR1 SGHTA, CDR2 FQGNSA. The V gene lost 5 bases and the J gene lost 3 bases, with 14 bases spanning the gap. The CDR3 covers 14 residues. The CDR3 spells CASSPHLGLYEQYF. As DNA, the CDR3 is TGTGCCAGCAGCCCACACCTTGGCCTCTACGAGCAGTACTTC.

This clonotype was observed many times. The chain employs TRBV20-1 and TRBJ2-5; D might be TRBD2 (6 bases). Trimming took off 0 bases at V and 4 bases at J, with 18 bases between the two ends. The germline V gene has CDR1 DFQATT and CDR2 SNEGSKA (reference sequence). This CDR3 is built from 16 residues. DNA for the CDR3: TGCAGTGCTAGAGACGGGAGAACTGCCCCACGAGAGACCCAGTACTTC. This gives the protein CSARDGRTAPRETQYF.

The sample holds many counts of this clonotype. The chain couples TRBV14 to TRBJ2-7, with D maybe TRBD2 (7 bases). CDR1 is SGHDN, CDR2 FVKESK, per germline. This CDR3 is 15 amino acids long. V was clipped by 3 bases and J by 0 bases, with 12 bases between them. The CDR3 nucleotides read TGTGCCAGCAGCCAGTTCGGGGGGCCCTCCTACGAGCAGTACTTC. This translates into CASSQFGGPSYEQYF.

This clonotype was seen ten or more times. This chain links TRBV7-9 with TRBJ2-5; D is undetermined. The CDR3 has 14 amino acids. V was shortened by 1 base and J by 5 bases, with 11 bases between the two germline ends. Per germline, CDR1 SEHNR and CDR2 FQNEAQ (reference sequence). The CDR3, as DNA: TGTGCCAGCAGCTTAGTTTTAGGGTCGGAGACCCAGTACTTC. Protein: CASSLVLGSETQYF.

The table lists this clonotype with many counts. The DNA for the CDR3 is TGTGCCAGCAGTGTAGGATGGAACACTGAAGCTTTCTTT. It translates to CASSVGWNTEAFF. V gene TRBV2 combines with J gene TRBJ1-1; no firm D call. Germline V gene sequence: CDR1 SNHLY, CDR2 FYNNEI. V gave up 4 bases and J gave up 1 base, with 7 bases separating them. The CDR3 extends over 13 amino acids.

This clonotype was seen at least ten times. The chain recombines TRBV9 with TRBJ2-5; no clear D gene. Germline V gene data show CDR1 as SGDLS and CDR2 as YYNGEE. This CDR3 region has 14 residues. V was clipped by 2 bases and J by 2 bases, with 10 bases between them. The CDR3, as DNA: TGTGCCAGCAGCGTCTCCGACACGCAAGAGACCCAGTACTTC. This sequence encodes CASSVSDTQETQYF.

This clonotype showed up just a few times. V gene TRBV20-1 combines with J gene TRBJ2-7, with 10 positions matching TRBD2. Losses at the gene ends were 0 bases for V and 2 bases for J; bases not matched to a gene: 7. The length of the CDR3 is 16 residues. From germline, CDR1 is DFQATT and CDR2 SNEGSKA (reference sequence). The CDR3 protein is CSARDPTSGDPYEQYF. The CDR3 DNA reads TGCAGTGCTAGAGATCCCACTAGCGGGGACCCCTACGAGCAGTACTTC.

This clonotype has a handful of counts. The chain combines TRBV11-2 with TRBJ2-1, with 8 nucleotides matching TRBD1. The CDR3 sequence is 15 residues long. The V and J ends lost 4 bases and 10 bases, in that order; junction bases with no gene match: 12. Germline loops: CDR1 SGHAT, CDR2 FQNNGV. The CDR3 DNA is TGTGCCAGCAGCTCGAAGCCGGGACAGGTATGGGAGCAGTTCTTC. Translation: CASSSKPGQVWEQFF.

This clonotype was found many times. The chain has TRBV20-1 and TRBJ2-1, with unresolved D. CDR1 and CDR2 (germline): DFQATT, SNEGSKA (reference sequence). Trimming took off 5 bases at V and 3 bases at J, with 8 bases between the two ends. The CDR3 is 12 amino acids. The CDR3, as DNA: TGCAGTGCTGCACCACGCTACAATGAGCAGTTCTTC. Its translation is CSAAPRYNEQFF.

To note about this clonotype: It is likely a read error, because the conserved phenylalanine at the end of the CDR3 is missing. The gene calls are TRBV5-6 and TRBJ1-1; no definite D call. V was trimmed by 1 base and J by 3 bases, leaving 13 bases between them. The CDR3 is 15 residues long. Germline V CDR1 and CDR2: SGHDT, YYEEEE. CDR3 protein: CASSLRGRRDTEAFS. The CDR3 coding sequence is TGTGCCAGCAGCTTGCGGGGTCGCCGGGACACTGAAGCTTTCTCT.

This clonotype occurred many times. The chain carries TRBV11-2 and TRBJ2-7, with TRBD1 as a possible D gene (6 bases). There are 15 residues in the CDR3. Germline loops: CDR1 SGHAT, CDR2 FQNNGV. V was pared by 4 bases and J by 3 bases, with 16 bases between. CDR3 coding DNA: TGTGCCAGCAGCTCCTCCGGGAAAGGGGGCTACGAGCAGTACTTC. Translated: CASSSSGKGGYEQYF.

There are many counts of this clonotype. V usage is TRBV11-2 and J usage is TRBJ2-2; D remains ambiguous. CDR1 is SGHAT, CDR2 FQNNGV, per germline. This CDR3 comprises 15 residues. V was shortened by 1 base and J by 7 bases, with 13 bases between the two germline ends. CDR3 protein: CASSLVGKWDGELFF. CDR3 coding DNA: TGTGCCAGCAGCTTAGTTGGGAAATGGGACGGGGAGCTGTTTTTT. The full variable domain, with the rest looked up from reference TRBV11-2 and TRBJ2-2, is EAGVAQSPRYKIIEKRQSVAFWCNPISGHATLYWYQQILGQGPKLLIQFQNNGVVDDSQLPKDRFSAERLKGVDSTLKIQPAKLEDSAVYLCASSLVGKWDGELFFGEGSRLTVL.

This clonotype has ten or more counts. The V gene is TRBV5-1, the J gene TRBJ1-2; unclear D gene. Germline V gene data show CDR1 as SGHRS and CDR2 as YFSETQ. V lost 3 bases, J lost 3 bases, and 9 bases lay in between. The CDR3 extends over 13 amino acids. Here the CDR3 reads CASSSAQDYGYTF. The CDR3 nucleotides read TGCGCCAGCAGCTCAGCTCAGGACTATGGCTACACCTTC. The full variable domain, its missing parts supplied by reference TRBV5-1 and TRBJ1-2, is KAGVTQTPRYLIKTRGQQVTLSCSPISGHRSVSWYQQTPGQGLQFLFEYFSETQRNKGNFPGRFSGRQFSNSRSEMNVSTLELGDSALYLCASSSAQDYGYTFGSGTRLTVV.

This clonotype was seen at least ten times. The chain couples TRBV5-5 to TRBJ1-1; D not certain. This CDR3 is built from 14 residues. With 4 bases removed from V and 1 base from J, the gap between germline ends came to 11 bases. Germline V gene lookup returns CDR1 SGHKS and CDR2 YYEKEE (reference sequence). CDR3 sequence: CASSVSQWNTEAFF. Here the CDR3 DNA reads TGTGCCAGCAGCGTATCCCAATGGAACACTGAAGCTTTCTTT.

In its sample, this clonotype was seen many times. This sequence joins TRBV5-1 and TRBJ2-2; 10 bases agree with TRBD2. The CDR3 has 15 amino acids. Unmatched junction bases numbered 2, after V lost 0 bases and J lost 6 bases. Looked up from germline, CDR1 is SGHRS and CDR2 is YFSETQ. The DNA of the CDR3 is TGCGCCAGCAGCTTGGTCGGGACTAGCGCCGGGGAGCTGTTTTTT. The encoded protein is CASSLVGTSAGELFF.

This chain joins TRBV7-2 and TRBJ2-7; D uncertain. Germline assignment: CDR1 SGHTA and CDR2 FQGNSA. Trimming took off 5 bases at V and 5 bases at J, with 13 bases between the two ends. This CDR3 spans 13 amino acids. This CDR3 is CASSPPPFHEQYF. CDR3 bases: TGTGCCAGCAGCCCTCCCCCATTCCACGAGCAGTACTTC.

This clonotype was found many times. The chain recombines TRBV7-9 with TRBJ2-5; D is unresolved. The CDR3 has 13 amino acids. V was pared by 0 bases and J by 1 base, with 3 bases between. The germline V gene has CDR1 SEHNR and CDR2 FQNEAQ (reference sequence). The DNA of the CDR3 is TGTGCCAGCAGCTTAGCAACCCAAGAGACCCAGTACTTC. Translation gives CASSLATQETQYF.

As concerns this clonotype: One junction end disagrees with the germline gene, perhaps due to a read error. The V and J genes are TRBV27 and TRBJ2-4; D unclear. Germline CDR1 MNHEY, CDR2 SMNVEV (reference sequence). This CDR3 has 18 amino acids. The CDR3: CASSLSIGPAAAKNTQYF. The CDR3 DNA reads as TGTGCCAGCAGTTTATCTATAGGCCCGGCGGCGGCCAAAAACACTCAGTACTTC.